Listed below are T cell receptor beta chains from one sample, sequenced in a study of regulatory T cells in long-lasting Graves disease. MiXCR, run by TCRdb on the multiplex PCR reads, gives a single entry per CDR3 protein. This sample carries roughly 400,000 distinct CDR3 sequences, approximately 15% of them seen once, and the ten largest clones take approximately 7.8%. A further study also used this sample, focusing on T cells in Graves' hyperthyroidism and ophthalmopathy.

The input for sequencing was peripheral blood mononuclear cells (PBMCs), taken at new diagnosis, from a patient treated with antithyroid drugs. The receptors were sampled from a woman aged 40 to 50 with Graves disease. The CDR3 runs from the conserved cysteine through the conserved F or W. Only part of the rows carry a size: once, few, many, or a class if the clone is expanded.

v_gene: TRBV3-1
abundance: -
CDR3aa: CASSQREGYTGELFF

v_gene: TRBV7-2
abundance: many
CDR3aa: CASSPIRGAYGYTF

v_gene: TRBV20-1
abundance: many
CDR3aa: CSASSGSAYNEQFF

v_gene: TRBV10-3
abundance: many
CDR3aa: CAIRSSGTSTGELFF

v_gene: TRBV10-3
abundance: few
CDR3aa: CAIKPGQGAGRSFYEQYF

v_gene: TRBV11-2
abundance: -
CDR3aa: CASSQLAGEVEQYF

v_gene: TRBV7-2
abundance: many
CDR3aa: CASSSGQVEAFF

v_gene: TRBV7-9
abundance: -
CDR3aa: CASSLLSGNYGYTF

v_gene: TRBV19
abundance: -
CDR3aa: CATSPNGQGRQPQHF

v_gene: TRBV30
abundance: many
CDR3aa: CAWSPPGGGRETFF

v_gene: TRBV11-2
abundance: -
CDR3aa: CASSRPGLDTGELFF

v_gene: TRBV7-9
abundance: -
CDR3aa: CASSRTALGNEQCF

v_gene: TRBV11-2
abundance: many
CDR3aa: CASSLGRLALLGSYNEQFF

v_gene: TRBV10-3
abundance: many
CDR3aa: CAISESTSGPYNEQFF

v_gene: TRBV12-3/TRBV12-4
abundance: many
CDR3aa: CASSLEGLAEQFF

v_gene: TRBV7-9
abundance: few
CDR3aa: CASSLAASGMYEQYF

v_gene: TRBV12-3/TRBV12-4
abundance: many
CDR3aa: CASSLKGARAYF

v_gene: TRBV27
abundance: few
CDR3aa: CASSGRVKSERFF

v_gene: TRBV4-1
abundance: few
CDR3aa: CASARDSSYEQYF

v_gene: TRBV6-5
abundance: -
CDR3aa: CASSYTTANYGYTF

v_gene: TRBV9
abundance: few
CDR3aa: CASSVDVGLRNEKLFF

v_gene: TRBV24-1
abundance: few
CDR3aa: CATSERDLSNSPLHF

v_gene: TRBV3-1
abundance: few
CDR3aa: CASSQGSGRYEQYF